The 14 T cell receptor beta chains in this list originate from one sample, sequenced in a study of cytomegalovirus exposure and HLA in healthy donors. Primers: 60 Vbeta forward and 13 Jbeta reverse. TCRdb keeps only in-frame clones here, not all; method: immunoSEQ multiplex PCR. Here the sample spans around 150,000 clones, approximately 70% being singletons. The sequenced sample was PBMCs. Receptor source: a man between 35 and 55 years old in good health and CMV-seropositive.

The rearrangement links TRBV19 to TRBJ2-4; possibly TRBD1 for D (6 bases). The V gene lost 2 bases and the J gene lost 8 bases, with 13 bases spanning the gap. The length of the CDR3 is 14 residues. Germline V gene lookup returns CDR1 LNHDA and CDR2 SQIVND (reference sequence). DNA of the CDR3: TGTGCCAGTAGTATATCGGCAGGGGTGGACATTCAGTACTTC. Translating gives CASSISAGVDIQYF.

J is TRBJ1-5 and V is TRBV5-1; tentative D call: TRBD1 (5 bases). With 0 bases removed from V and 1 base from J, the gap between germline ends came to 8 bases. CDR3 length equals 15 residues. CDR1 and CDR2 (germline): SGHRS, YFSETQ. The CDR3 region has the DNA TGCGCCAGCAGCTTGGGGCAGGGAAGCAATCAGCCCCAGCATTTT. It yields the protein CASSLGQGSNQPQHF. The complete variable domain, with remaining parts taken from reference TRBV5-1 and TRBJ1-5, reads KAGVTQTPRYLIKTRGQQVTLSCSPISGHRSVSWYQQTPGQGLQFLFEYFSETQRNKGNFPGRFSGRQFSNSRSEMNVSTLELGDSALYLCASSLGQGSNQPQHFGDGTRLSIL.

This clone was seen more than once but under ten times. The J gene is TRBJ1-5, the V gene TRBV4-1; the D gene is possibly TRBD1 (6 bases). The CDR3 runs 14 residues. V dropped 4 bases and J dropped 3 bases, with 10 bases sitting between them. Germline values: CDR1 MGHRA, CDR2 YSYEKL. CDR3 sequence reads: CASSPPGDNQPQHF. CDR3 DNA sequence: TGCGCCAGCAGCCCCCCAGGGGACAATCAGCCCCAGCATTTT.

The rearrangement joins TRBV5-1 to TRBJ2-7; D remains ambiguous. Trimming removed 4 bases at V and 4 bases at J, with 18 bases between. The CDR3 runs 15 residues. CDR1 and CDR2 from the germline V gene are SGHRS and YFSETQ. The CDR3 sequence: CASSVRPGVNYEQYF. For the CDR3, the DNA is TGCGCCAGCAGCGTACGCCCAGGTGTTAATTACGAGCAGTACTTC.

This clone showed up just once. V and J are TRBV18 and TRBJ2-1, with 7 bases identical to TRBD2. V lost 6 bases, J lost 5 bases, and 10 bases stayed unmatched. The CDR3 covers 15 residues. CDR1 is KGHSH, CDR2 LQKENI, per germline. Here the CDR3 reads CASSPRPLADNEQFF. CDR3 in DNA: TGTGCCAGCTCGCCCCGGCCCCTAGCGGACAATGAGCAGTTCTTC.

The genes are TRBV27 and TRBJ2-3; tentative D call: TRBD2 (6 bases). The CDR3 consists of 14 residues. The germline V gene encodes CDR1 MNHEY and CDR2 SMNVEV (reference sequence). V lost 6 bases and J 2 bases, leaving 12 bases between the germline ends. This CDR3 reads CASRRTKYTDTQYF. CDR3 nucleotides: TGTGCCAGCAGACGGACTAAGTACACAGATACGCAGTATTTT.

This sequence joins TRBV5-1 and TRBJ2-1, with TRBD2 matching over 8 bases. CDR1 SGHRS and CDR2 YFSETQ come from the germline V gene. The CDR3 is 15 residues long. The V and J ends lost 7 bases and 5 bases, in that order; junction bases with no gene match: 11. DNA for the CDR3: TGCGCCAGCGCCCCGTCGGGGGGGCGGGACAATGAGCAGTTCTTC. Translating it yields CASAPSGGRDNEQFF.

The V gene is TRBV4-3, the J gene TRBJ1-2; D gene unclear. V lost 0 bases, J lost 6 bases, and 14 bases lay in between. Germline assignment: CDR1 LGHNA and CDR2 YSLEER. This CDR3 is 15 amino acids long. The CDR3 is CASSQDERVGDGYTF. The CDR3 coding sequence is TGCGCCAGCAGCCAAGATGAGAGGGTCGGAGATGGCTACACCTTC.

The chain uses TRBV6-5 and TRBJ2-7, with 9 positions matching TRBD2. The CDR3 runs to 16 residues. Germline V gene lookup returns CDR1 MNHEY and CDR2 SVGAGI. J lost 2 bases, V lost 0 bases, and 5 bases had no gene match. In DNA, the CDR3 is TGTGCCAGCAGTTACTCGGGAGCTAGCGGGACCTACGAGCAGTACTTC. This gives the protein CASSYSGASGTYEQYF.

The gene calls are TRBV28 and TRBJ1-6; no firm D call. The CDR3 consists of 12 residues. Trimming took off 10 bases at V and 9 bases at J, with 13 bases between the two ends. The V gene's germline CDR1 is MDHEN and CDR2 SYDVKM. The CDR3 reads CATSPPGSPLHF. DNA for the CDR3: TGTGCCACGAGCCCCCCGGGTTCACCCCTCCACTTT.

J is TRBJ2-7 and V is TRBV19, with TRBD2 matching over 8 bases. Trimming removed 10 bases from V and 1 base from J; junction bases left unmatched: 12. Germline CDR1 LNHDA, CDR2 SQIVND (reference sequence). CDR3 size: 15 residues. For the CDR3, the DNA is TGTGCCACAACCCAAGCCCGGGGGGGATCCTACGAGCAGTACTTC. Amino acid sequence: CATTQARGGSYEQYF.

The genes are TRBV7-2 and TRBJ2-7; D call uncertain. CDR3 length: 14 amino acids. Trimming took 1 base from V and 3 from J, leaving 10 bases between them. CDR1 is SGHTA and CDR2 is FQGNSA in the germline V gene. In nucleotides, the CDR3 is TGTGCCAGCAGCTTAGTACTTTCCAACTACGAGCAGTACTTC. Its protein product is CASSLVLSNYEQYF.

This clone showed up just a few times. The rearrangement links TRBV6-5 to TRBJ1-2; weak D call: TRBD1 (6 bases). CDR3 length: 14 residues. Germline V lookup: CDR1 MNHEY, CDR2 SVGAGI. Trimming pared 0 bases from V and 7 bases from J, leaving 12 bases between. CDR3 sequence reads: CASSYSAGEGGYTF. The CDR3 DNA reads TGTGCCAGCAGTTACTCGGCAGGGGAGGGTGGCTACACCTTC.

The chain employs TRBV4-2 and TRBJ2-3; D is unclear. The CDR3 extends over 15 amino acids. Germline CDR1 and CDR2: LGHNA and YNFKEQ. The V gene lost 1 base and the J gene lost 2 bases, with 10 bases spanning the gap. CDR3 DNA: TGTGCCAGCAGCCAAGGTCTTGGCTTCACAGATACGCAGTATTTT. Protein: CASSQGLGFTDTQYF.